This T cell receptor beta chain derives from a study of CD8 T cells in ankylosing spondylitis. A few counts support this clonotype. Antigen specificity is unknown. Regarding the study as a whole: Among TCR beta sequences, a motif of several highly homologous variants appeared characteristic of ankylosing spondylitis blood.

With 0 bases removed from V and 1 base from J, the gap between germline ends came to 10 bases. Germline CDR1 SGHAT, CDR2 FQNNGV. The CDR3 runs to 16 residues. Using its own MiXCR run on the 5' RACE reads, TCRdb lists one record per CDR3 protein. Of about 130,000 distinct CDR3 sequences listed, 6.5% to 9% are singletons. The TCR was taken from a male donor with ankylosing spondylitis or in good health (not recorded which). The chain carries TRBV11-2 and TRBJ1-5, with D possibly being TRBD1 (5 bases). The specimen sequenced was blood, either unsorted or a sorted T cell fraction (not recorded which). CDR3: CASSLDWPGSNQPQHF. CDR3 in DNA: TGTGCCAGCAGCTTAGATTGGCCAGGGAGCAATCAGCCCCAGCATTTT.